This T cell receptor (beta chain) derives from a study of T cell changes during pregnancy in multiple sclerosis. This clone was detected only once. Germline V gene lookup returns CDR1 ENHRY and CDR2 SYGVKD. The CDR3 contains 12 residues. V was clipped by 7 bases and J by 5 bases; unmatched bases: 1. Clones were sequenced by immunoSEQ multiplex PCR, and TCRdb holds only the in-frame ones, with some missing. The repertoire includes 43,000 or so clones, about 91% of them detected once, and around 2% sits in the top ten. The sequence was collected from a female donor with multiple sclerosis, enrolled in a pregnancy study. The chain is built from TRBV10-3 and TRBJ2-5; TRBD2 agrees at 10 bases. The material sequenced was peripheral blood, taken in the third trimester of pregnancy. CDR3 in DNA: TGTGCCATCAAAGCGGGAGGGGAGACCCAGTACTTC. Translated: CAIKAGGETQYF.